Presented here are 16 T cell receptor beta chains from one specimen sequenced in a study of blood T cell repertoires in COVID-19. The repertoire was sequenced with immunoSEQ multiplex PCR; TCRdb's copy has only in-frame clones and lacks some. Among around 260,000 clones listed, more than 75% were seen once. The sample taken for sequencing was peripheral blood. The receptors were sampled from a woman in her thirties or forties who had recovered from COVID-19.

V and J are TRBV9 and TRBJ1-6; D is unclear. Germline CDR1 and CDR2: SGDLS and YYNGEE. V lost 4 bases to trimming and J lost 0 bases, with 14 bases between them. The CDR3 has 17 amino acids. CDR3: CASSPEGRSSYNSPLHF. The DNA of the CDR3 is TGTGCCAGCAGCCCCGAGGGCAGGAGCTCCTATAATTCACCCCTCCACTTT.

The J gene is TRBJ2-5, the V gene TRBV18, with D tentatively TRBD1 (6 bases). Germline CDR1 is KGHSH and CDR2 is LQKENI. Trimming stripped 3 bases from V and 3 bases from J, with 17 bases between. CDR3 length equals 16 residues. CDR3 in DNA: TGTGCCAGCTCACCGGCCCTAGTGAGGGGGAAAGAGACCCAGTACTTC. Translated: CASSPALVRGKETQYF.

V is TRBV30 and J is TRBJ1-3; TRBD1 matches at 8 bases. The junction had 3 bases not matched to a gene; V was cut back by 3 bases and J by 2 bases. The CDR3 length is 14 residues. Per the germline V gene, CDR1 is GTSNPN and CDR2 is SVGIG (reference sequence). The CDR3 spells CAWRQGVTGNTIYF. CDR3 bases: TGTGCCTGGAGACAGGGGGTGACTGGAAACACCATATATTTT.

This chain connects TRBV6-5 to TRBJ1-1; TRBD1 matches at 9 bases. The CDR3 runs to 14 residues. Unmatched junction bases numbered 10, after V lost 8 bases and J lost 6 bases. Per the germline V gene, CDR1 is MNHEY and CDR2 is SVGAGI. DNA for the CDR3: TGTGCCAGCCGCCGGGACAGGGATATCGCTGAAGCTTTCTTT. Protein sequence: CASRRDRDIAEAFF.

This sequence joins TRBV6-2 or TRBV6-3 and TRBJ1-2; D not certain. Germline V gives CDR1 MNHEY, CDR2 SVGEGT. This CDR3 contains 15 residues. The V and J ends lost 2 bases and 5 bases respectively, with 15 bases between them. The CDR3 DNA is TGTGCCAGCAGTTACGAGGCCCCAACGACTTATGGCTACACCTTC. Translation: CASSYEAPTTYGYTF.

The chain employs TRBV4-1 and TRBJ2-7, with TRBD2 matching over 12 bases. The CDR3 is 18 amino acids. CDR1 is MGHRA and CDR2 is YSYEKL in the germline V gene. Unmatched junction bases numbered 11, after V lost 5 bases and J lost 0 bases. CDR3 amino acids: CASSYAVTSGGPSYEQYF. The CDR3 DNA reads TGCGCCAGCAGCTACGCAGTGACTAGCGGGGGCCCCTCCTACGAGCAGTACTTC.

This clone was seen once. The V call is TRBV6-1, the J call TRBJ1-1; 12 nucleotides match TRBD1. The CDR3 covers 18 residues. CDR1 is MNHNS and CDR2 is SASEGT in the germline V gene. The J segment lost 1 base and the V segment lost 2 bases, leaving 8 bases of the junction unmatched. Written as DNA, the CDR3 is TGTGCCAGCAGTGAACGTGGGACAGGGGGCTTAGGGAACACTGAAGCTTTCTTT. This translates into CASSERGTGGLGNTEAFF.

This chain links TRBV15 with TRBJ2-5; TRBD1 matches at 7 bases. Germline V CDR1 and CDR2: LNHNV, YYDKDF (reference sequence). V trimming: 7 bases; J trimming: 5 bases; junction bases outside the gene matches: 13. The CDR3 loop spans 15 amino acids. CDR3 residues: CATTDRDPFGETQYF. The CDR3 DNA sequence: TGTGCCACCACAGACAGGGACCCATTCGGGGAGACCCAGTACTTC.

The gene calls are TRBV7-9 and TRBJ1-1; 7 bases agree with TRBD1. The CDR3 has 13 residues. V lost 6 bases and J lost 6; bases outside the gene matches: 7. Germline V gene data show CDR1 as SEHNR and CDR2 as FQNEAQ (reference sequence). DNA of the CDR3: TGTGCCAGCAGAACCGACAGGGACGCTGAAGCTTTCTTT. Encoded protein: CASRTDRDAEAFF.

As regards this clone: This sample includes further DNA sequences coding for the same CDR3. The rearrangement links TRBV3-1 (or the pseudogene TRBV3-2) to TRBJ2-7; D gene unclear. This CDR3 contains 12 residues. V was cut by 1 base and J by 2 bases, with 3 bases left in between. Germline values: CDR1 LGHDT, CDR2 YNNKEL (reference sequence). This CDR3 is CASSQVAYEQYF. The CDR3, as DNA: TGTGCCAGCAGCCAAGTCGCCTACGAGCAGTACTTC.

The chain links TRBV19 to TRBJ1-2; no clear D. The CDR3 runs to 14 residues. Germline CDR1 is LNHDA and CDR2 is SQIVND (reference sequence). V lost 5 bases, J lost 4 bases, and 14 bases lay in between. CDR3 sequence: CASSSPPQAYGYTF. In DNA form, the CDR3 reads TGTGCCAGTAGTTCCCCCCCCCAGGCCTATGGCTACACCTTC.

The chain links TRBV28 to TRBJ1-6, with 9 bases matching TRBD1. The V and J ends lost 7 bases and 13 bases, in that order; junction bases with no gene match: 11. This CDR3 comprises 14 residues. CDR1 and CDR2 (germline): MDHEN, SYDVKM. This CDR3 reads CASKGRDRVLPLHF. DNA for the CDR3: TGTGCCAGCAAAGGGCGGGACAGGGTGTTGCCCCTCCACTTT.

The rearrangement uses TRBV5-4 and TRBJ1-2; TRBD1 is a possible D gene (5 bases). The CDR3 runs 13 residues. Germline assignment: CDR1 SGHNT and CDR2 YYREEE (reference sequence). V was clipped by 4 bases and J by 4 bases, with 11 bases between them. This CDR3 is CASSADMFYGYTF. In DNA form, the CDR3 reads TGTGCCAGCAGCGCGGACATGTTCTATGGCTACACCTTC.

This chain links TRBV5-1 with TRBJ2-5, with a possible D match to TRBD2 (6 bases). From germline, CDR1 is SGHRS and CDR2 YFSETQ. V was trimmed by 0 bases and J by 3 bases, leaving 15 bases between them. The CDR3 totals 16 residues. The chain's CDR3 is CASSLGGTPGEETQYF. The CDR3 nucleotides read TGCGCCAGCAGCTTGGGCGGGACCCCGGGAGAAGAGACCCAGTACTTC. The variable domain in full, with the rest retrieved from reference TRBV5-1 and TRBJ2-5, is KAGVTQTPRYLIKTRGQQVTLSCSPISGHRSVSWYQQTPGQGLQFLFEYFSETQRNKGNFPGRFSGRQFSNSRSEMNVSTLELGDSALYLCASSLGGTPGEETQYFGPGTRLLVL.

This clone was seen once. The CDR3: CASNPGGRDTDTQYF. The CDR3 DNA reads TGTGCCAGCAACCCAGGGGGCAGGGACACAGATACGCAGTATTTT. This chain joins TRBV6-6 and TRBJ2-3; 8 bases agree with TRBD1. The CDR3 is 15 amino acids. Trimming cost V 7 bases and J 2 bases; bases outside gene matches: 8. Germline V gene sequence: CDR1 MNHNY, CDR2 SVGAGI (reference sequence).

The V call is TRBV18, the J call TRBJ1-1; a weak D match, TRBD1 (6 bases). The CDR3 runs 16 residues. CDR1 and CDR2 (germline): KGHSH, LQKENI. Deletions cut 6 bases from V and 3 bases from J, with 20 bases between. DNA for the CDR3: TGTGCCAGCTCCCCGACACCCCGAGGGGGGGACACTGAAGCTTTCTTT. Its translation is CASSPTPRGGDTEAFF.